What follows describes a single T cell receptor beta chain. Its matching antigen is unknown. The test was conducted at deep level. Authors' methods: ImmunoSEQ gave junction-only sequences without quality scores, so filtering differed. TCRdb keeps only in-frame clones here, not all; method: immunoSEQ multiplex PCR. V and J calls and clone size come straight from that table; D and trimming were deduced from the DNA. The sample carries about 600,000 clones, roughly 97% recorded once. The data originate from a study of shared clonotypes between healthy human individuals. Study-wide results and limits: The genetic and exposure-history diversity represented was limited by few donors. Estimated clonotype richness was generally higher in naive than memory subsets.

The germline CDR1 and CDR2 sequences are MNHEY and SVGAGI. Trimming at V came to 6 bases and at J to 2 bases, leaving 6 bases not matched to a gene. This CDR3 spans 15 amino acids. Specimen: naive CD4+ T cells sorted from blood. Subset of the sample: CD45RA+ positively selected. V and J are TRBV6-5 and TRBJ2-3; 9 bases fit TRBD1. The sequence was obtained from a woman in her twenties or thirties in good health. The CDR3 is CASRGQGKPTDTQYF. The CDR3, as DNA: TGTGCCAGCAGGGGACAGGGTAAACCCACAGATACGCAGTATTTT.